This T cell receptor (beta chain) came from a study of cytomegalovirus exposure and HLA in healthy donors. Overall study context: HLA-typed donors were the source of tens of millions of unique TCRs, which an early data release held. General study points: The study found most TCR sequences rare, yet found some public TCRs in many donors.

Details on this clone: What it binds is unknown.

As for the donors, each was a healthy bone marrow donor. The PCR ran on 60 Vbeta and 13 Jbeta primers. Per the original methods: A later analysis counted 65 million to 95 million unique TCR beta chains, 9.5 million to 12 million shared. The repertoire was sequenced with immunoSEQ multiplex PCR; TCRdb's copy has only in-frame clones and lacks some. V and J calls and clone size follow that table, whereas D and trimming were derived from the DNA. The sample contains approximately 79,000 clones, over 65% of which appear only once. The CDR3 has 13 amino acids. The germline V and J ends were trimmed by 0 bases and 8 bases, with 11 bases remaining between them. Germline V CDR1 and CDR2: SGHNT, YYREEE (reference sequence).

Material for sequencing was PBMCs. This chain joins TRBV5-4 and TRBJ1-2; D is perhaps TRBD1 (5 bases). The receptor's source is a man aged 40-49 years in good health and CMV-seropositive. The DNA of the CDR3 is TGTGCCAGCAGCTTGGACCAGGGAGGGGGCTACACCTTC. Protein sequence: CASSLDQGGGYTF.